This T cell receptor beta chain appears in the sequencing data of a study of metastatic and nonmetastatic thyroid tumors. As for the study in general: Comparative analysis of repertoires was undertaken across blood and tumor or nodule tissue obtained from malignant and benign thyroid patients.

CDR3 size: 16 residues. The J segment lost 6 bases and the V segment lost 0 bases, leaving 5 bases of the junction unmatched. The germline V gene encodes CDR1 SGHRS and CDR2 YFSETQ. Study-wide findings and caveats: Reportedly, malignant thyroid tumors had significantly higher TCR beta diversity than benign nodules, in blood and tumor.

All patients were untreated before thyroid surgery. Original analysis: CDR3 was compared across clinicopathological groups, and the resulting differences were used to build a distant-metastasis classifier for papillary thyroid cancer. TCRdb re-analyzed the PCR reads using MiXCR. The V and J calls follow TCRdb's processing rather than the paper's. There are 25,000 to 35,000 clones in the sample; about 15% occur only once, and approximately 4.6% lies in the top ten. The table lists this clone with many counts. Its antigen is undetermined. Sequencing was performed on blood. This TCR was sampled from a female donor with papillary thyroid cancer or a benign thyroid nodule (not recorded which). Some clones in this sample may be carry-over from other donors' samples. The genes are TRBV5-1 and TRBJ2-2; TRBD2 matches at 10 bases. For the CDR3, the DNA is TGCGCCAGCAGCTTGGAAACTAGCGGGAATGCCGGGGAGCTGTTTTTT. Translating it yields CASSLETSGNAGELFF.